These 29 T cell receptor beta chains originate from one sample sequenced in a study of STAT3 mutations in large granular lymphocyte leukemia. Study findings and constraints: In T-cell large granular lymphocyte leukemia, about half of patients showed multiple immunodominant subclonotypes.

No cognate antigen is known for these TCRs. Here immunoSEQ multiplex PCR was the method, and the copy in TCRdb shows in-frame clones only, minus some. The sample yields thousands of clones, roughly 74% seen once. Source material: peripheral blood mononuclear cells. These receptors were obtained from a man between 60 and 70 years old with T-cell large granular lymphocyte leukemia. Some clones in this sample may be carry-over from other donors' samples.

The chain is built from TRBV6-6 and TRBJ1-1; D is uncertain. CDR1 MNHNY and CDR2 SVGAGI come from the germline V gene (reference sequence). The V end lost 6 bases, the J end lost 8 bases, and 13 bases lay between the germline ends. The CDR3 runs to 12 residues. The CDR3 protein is CASRSGTLEAFF. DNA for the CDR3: TGTGCCAGCAGATCCGGAACTCTCGAAGCTTTCTTT.

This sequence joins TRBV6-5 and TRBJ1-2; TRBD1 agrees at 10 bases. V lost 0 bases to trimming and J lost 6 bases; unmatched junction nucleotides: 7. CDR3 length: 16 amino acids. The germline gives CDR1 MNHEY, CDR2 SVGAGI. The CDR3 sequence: CASSYSGQGEGNGYTF. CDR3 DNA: TGTGCCAGCAGTTACTCAGGACAGGGGGAAGGGAATGGCTACACCTTC.

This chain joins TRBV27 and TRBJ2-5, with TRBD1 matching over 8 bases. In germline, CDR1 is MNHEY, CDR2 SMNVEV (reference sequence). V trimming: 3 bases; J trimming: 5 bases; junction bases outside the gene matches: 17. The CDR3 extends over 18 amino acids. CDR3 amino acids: CASSLDASGRGRRETQYF. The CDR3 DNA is TGTGCCAGCAGTTTGGATGCGTCGGGCAGGGGGCGCCGGGAGACCCAGTACTTC.

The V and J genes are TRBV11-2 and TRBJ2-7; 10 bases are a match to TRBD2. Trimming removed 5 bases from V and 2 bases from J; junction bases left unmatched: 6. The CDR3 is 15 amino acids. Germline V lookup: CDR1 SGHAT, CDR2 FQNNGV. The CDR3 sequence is CASSPRTSGPYEQYF. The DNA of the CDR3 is TGTGCCAGCAGCCCTCGGACTAGCGGTCCCTACGAGCAGTACTTC.

The CDR3 is CASSGPGGDGYTF. CDR3 coding DNA: TGTGCCAGCAGTGGACCCGGTGGCGATGGCTACACCTTC. This rearrangement joins TRBV6-5 to TRBJ1-2; D ambiguous. Trimming stripped 5 bases from V and 6 bases from J, with 13 bases between. CDR1 and CDR2 from the germline V gene are MNHEY and SVGAGI. CDR3 length equals 13 residues.

The CDR3 DNA reads TGCGCCAGCAGCCAAGGGGCCGCGGACTATGGCTACACCTTC. This codes for CASSQGAADYGYTF. V gene TRBV4-3 combines with J gene TRBJ1-2; the D is unclear. This CDR3 region has 14 residues. The ends were cut back, 1 base at V and 3 bases at J, with 9 bases in the middle. Germline values: CDR1 LGHNA, CDR2 YSLEER.

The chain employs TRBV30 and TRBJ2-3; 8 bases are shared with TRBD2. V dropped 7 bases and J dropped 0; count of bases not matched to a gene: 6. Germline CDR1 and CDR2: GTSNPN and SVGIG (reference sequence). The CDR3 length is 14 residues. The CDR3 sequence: CAFSSGFSTDTQYF. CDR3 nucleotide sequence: TGTGCCTTCTCTAGCGGGTTCAGCACAGATACGCAGTATTTT.

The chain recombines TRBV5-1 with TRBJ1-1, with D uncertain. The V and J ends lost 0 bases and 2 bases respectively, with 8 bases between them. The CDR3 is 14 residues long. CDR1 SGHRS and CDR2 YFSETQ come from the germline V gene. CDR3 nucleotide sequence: TGCGCCAGCAGCTTGGCACCACCTAACACTGAAGCTTTCTTT. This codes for CASSLAPPNTEAFF.

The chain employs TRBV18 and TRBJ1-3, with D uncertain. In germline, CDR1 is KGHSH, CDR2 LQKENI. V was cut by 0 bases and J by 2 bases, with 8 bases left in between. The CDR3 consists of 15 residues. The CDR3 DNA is TGTGCCAGCTCACCACCCAGTGAGGCTGGAAACACCATATATTTT. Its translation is CASSPPSEAGNTIYF.

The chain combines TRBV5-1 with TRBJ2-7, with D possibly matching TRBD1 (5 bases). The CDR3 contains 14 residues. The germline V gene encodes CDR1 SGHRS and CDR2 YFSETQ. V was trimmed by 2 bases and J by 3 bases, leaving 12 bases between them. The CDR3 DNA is TGCGCCAGCAGCTTATCAGGACACCTCTACGAGCAGTACTTC. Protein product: CASSLSGHLYEQYF. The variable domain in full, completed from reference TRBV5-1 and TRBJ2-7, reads KAGVTQTPRYLIKTRGQQVTLSCSPISGHRSVSWYQQTPGQGLQFLFEYFSETQRNKGNFPGRFSGRQFSNSRSEMNVSTLELGDSALYLCASSLSGHLYEQYFGPGTRLTVT.

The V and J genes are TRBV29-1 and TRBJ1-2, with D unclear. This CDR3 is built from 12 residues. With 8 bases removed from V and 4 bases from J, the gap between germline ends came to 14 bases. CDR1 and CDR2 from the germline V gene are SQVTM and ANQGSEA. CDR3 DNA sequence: TGCAGCTCAGATCCGGAAAGCTATGGCTACACCTTC. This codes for CSSDPESYGYTF.

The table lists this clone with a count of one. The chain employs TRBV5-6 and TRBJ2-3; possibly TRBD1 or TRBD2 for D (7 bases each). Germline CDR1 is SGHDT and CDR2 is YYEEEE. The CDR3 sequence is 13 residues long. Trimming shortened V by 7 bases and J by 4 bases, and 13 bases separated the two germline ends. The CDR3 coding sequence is TGTGCCAGCCGACAGGGAGGGGCAGATACGCAGTATTTT. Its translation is CASRQGGADTQYF.

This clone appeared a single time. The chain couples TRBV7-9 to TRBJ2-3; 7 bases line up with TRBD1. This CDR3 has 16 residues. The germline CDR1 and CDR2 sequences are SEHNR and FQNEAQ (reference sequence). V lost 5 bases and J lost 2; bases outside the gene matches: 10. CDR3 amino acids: CASSDNFTGDTDTQYF. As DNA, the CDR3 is TGTGCCAGCAGCGACAATTTCACAGGGGACACAGATACGCAGTATTTT.

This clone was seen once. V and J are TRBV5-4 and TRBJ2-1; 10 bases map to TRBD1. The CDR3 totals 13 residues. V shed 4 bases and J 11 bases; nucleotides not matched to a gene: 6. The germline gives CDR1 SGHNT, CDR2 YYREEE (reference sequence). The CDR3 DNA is TGTGCCAGCAGCGAAGACAGGGGGCTAAAGCAGTTCTTC. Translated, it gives CASSEDRGLKQFF.

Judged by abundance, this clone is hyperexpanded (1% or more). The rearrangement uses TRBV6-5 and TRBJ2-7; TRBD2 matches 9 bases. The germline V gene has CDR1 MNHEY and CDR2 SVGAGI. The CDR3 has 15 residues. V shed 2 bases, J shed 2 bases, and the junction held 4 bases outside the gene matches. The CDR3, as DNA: TGTGCCAGCAGTTACATACTAGCGGGCCCCTACGAGCAGTACTTC. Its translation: CASSYILAGPYEQYF.

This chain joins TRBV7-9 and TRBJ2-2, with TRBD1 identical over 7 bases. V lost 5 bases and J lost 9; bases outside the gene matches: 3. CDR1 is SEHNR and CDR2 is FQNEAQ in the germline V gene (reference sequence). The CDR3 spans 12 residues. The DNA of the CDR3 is TGTGCCAGCAGCCAGGGACAGCGGGAGCTGTTTTTT. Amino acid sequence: CASSQGQRELFF.

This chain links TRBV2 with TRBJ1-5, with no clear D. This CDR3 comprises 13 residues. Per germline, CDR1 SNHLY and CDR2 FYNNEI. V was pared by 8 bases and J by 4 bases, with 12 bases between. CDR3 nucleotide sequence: TGTGCCAGCGATCTAAACCCGAATCAGCCCCAGCATTTT. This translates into CASDLNPNQPQHF.

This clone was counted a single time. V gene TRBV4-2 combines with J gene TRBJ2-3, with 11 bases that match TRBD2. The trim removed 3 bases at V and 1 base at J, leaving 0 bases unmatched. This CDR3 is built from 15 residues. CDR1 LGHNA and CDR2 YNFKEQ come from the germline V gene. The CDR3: CASSQGLAGTDTQYF. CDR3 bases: TGTGCCAGCAGCCAGGGACTAGCGGGCACAGATACGCAGTATTTT.

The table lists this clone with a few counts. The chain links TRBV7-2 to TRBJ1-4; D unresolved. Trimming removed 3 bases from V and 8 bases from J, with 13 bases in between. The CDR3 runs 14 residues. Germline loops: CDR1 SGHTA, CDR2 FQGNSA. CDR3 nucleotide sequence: TGTGCCAGCAGCTTCGCCGGGAGCGGGGAAAAACTGTTTTTT. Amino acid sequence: CASSFAGSGEKLFF.

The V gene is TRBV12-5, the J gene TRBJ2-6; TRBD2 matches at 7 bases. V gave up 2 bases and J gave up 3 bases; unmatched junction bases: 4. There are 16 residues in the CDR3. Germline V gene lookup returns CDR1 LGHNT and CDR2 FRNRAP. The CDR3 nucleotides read TGTGCTAGTGGTTTGTCTGCGGGAGATGGGGCCAACGTCCTGACTTTC. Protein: CASGLSAGDGANVLTF. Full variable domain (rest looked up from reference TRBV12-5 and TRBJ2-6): DARVTQTPRHKVTEMGQEVTMRCQPILGHNTVFWYRQTMMQGLELLAYFRNRAPLDDSGMPKDRFSAEMPDATLATLKIQPSEPRDSAVYFCASGLSAGDGANVLTFGAGSRLTVL.

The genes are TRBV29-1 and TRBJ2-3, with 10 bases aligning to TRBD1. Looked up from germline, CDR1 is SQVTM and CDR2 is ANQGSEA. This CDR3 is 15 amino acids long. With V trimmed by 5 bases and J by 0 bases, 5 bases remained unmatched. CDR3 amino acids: CSVSGGQGSTDTQYF. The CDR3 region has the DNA TGCAGCGTTTCGGGGGGACAGGGGAGCACAGATACGCAGTATTTT.

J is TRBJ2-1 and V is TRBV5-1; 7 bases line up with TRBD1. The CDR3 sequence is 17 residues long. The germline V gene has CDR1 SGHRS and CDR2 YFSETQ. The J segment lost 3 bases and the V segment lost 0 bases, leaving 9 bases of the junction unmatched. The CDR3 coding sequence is TGCGCCAGCAGCTTGGCGGGGACAGAAATATACTACAATGAGCAGTTCTTC. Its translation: CASSLAGTEIYYNEQFF.

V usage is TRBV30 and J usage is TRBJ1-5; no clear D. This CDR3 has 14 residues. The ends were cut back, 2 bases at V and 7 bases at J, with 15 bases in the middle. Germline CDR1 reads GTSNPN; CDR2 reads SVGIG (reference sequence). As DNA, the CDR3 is TGTGCCTGGAGTTCGTGGCGGGCCCGACAGCCCCAGCATTTT. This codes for CAWSSWRARQPQHF.

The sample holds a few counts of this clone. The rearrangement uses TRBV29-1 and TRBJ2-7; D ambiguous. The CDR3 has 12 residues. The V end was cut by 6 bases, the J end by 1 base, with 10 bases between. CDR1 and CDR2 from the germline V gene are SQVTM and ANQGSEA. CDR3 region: CSVTTISYEQYF. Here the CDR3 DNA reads TGCAGCGTCACAACTATTTCCTACGAGCAGTACTTC.

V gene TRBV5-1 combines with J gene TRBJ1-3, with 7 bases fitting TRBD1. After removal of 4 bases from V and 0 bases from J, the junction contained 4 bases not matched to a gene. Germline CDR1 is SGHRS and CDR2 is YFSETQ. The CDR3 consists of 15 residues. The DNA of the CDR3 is TGCGCCAGCAGCGACGACAGGGACTCTGGAAACACCATATATTTT. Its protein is CASSDDRDSGNTIYF.

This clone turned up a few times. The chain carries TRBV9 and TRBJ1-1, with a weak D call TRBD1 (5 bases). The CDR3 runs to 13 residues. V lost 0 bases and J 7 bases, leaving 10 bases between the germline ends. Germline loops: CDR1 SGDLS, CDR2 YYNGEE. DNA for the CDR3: TGTGCCAGCAGCGTAGCGGGGCGAGGTGAAGCTTTCTTT. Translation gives CASSVAGRGEAFF.

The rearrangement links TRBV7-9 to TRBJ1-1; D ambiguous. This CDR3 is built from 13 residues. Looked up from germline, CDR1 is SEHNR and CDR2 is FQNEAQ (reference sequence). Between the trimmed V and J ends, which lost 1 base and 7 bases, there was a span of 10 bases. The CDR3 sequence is CASSLDGPIEAFF. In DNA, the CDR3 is TGTGCCAGCAGCTTAGATGGTCCGATTGAAGCTTTCTTT.

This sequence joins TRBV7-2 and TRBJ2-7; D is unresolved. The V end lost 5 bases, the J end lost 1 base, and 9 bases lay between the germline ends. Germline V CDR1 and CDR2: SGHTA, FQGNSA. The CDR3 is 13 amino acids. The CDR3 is CASSASLSYEQYF. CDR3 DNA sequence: TGTGCCAGCAGCGCGAGTCTATCCTACGAGCAGTACTTC.

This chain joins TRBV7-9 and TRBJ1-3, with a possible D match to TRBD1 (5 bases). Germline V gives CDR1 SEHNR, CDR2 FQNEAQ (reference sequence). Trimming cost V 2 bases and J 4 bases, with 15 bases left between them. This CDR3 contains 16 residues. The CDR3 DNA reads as TGTGCCAGCAGCTTACCTACTCACAGGTCCGGAAACACCATATATTTT. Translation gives CASSLPTHRSGNTIYF.